What follows are 21 T cell receptor beta chains derived from one specimen sequenced in a study of T cells in Graves' hyperthyroidism and ophthalmopathy. From RNA transcripts, TCR beta CDR3 regions were amplified. The HTBI primer set drove a first-round RT-PCR of the TCR CDR3. A single record per CDR3 protein comes from TCRdb applying MiXCR to the multiplex PCR reads. The sample includes 650,000 to 700,000 distinct CDR3 sequences, roughly 17% of them seen just once. Sequencing was carried out using blood. The receptors stem from a middle-aged man with Graves' hyperthyroidism.

The chain carries TRBV19 and TRBJ1-5, with D tentatively TRBD1 (5 bases). Trimming took 9 bases from V and 2 from J, leaving 11 bases between them. The CDR3 has 13 amino acids. The V gene's germline CDR1 is LNHDA and CDR2 SQIVND (reference sequence). CDR3 coding DNA: TGTGCCAGCACTGACAGTCGCAATCAGCCCCAGCATTTT. Its protein is CASTDSRNQPQHF.

In its sample, this clonotype was seen many times. The CDR3 DNA sequence: TGTGCCAGCAGTTTAGTTGTGGCTGGTGGGCGCAATCAGCCCCAGCATTTT. Encoded protein: CASSLVVAGGRNQPQHF. V and J are TRBV28 and TRBJ1-5; no firm D call. Trimming took 2 bases from V and 2 from J, leaving 16 bases between them. Germline assignment: CDR1 MDHEN and CDR2 SYDVKM. CDR3 length: 17 amino acids.

The chain uses TRBV27 and TRBJ1-1; D is possibly TRBD1 (6 bases). Per the germline V gene, CDR1 is MNHEY and CDR2 is SMNVEV (reference sequence). The V gene lost 5 bases and the J gene lost 0 bases, with 22 bases spanning the gap. The CDR3 loop spans 18 amino acids. This chain's CDR3 is CASSPGGWDNGMNTEAFF. CDR3 coding DNA: TGTGCCAGCAGTCCGGGGGGATGGGACAACGGCATGAACACTGAAGCTTTCTTT.

This clonotype was counted ten times or more. The chain combines TRBV11-2 with TRBJ2-5, with TRBD2 as a possible D gene (5 bases). The germline CDR1 and CDR2 sequences are SGHAT and FQNNGV. V dropped 5 bases and J dropped 6 bases, with 16 bases sitting between them. The CDR3 length is 14 residues. The CDR3 nucleotides are TGTGCCAGCAGCCCGATTAGGAGGCCCAAGACCCAGTACTTC. It translates to CASSPIRRPKTQYF.

This clonotype was found a few times. The V gene is TRBV19, the J gene TRBJ2-7; 13 bases agree with TRBD2. The CDR3 spans 16 residues. V trimming: 3 bases; J trimming: 7 bases; junction bases outside the gene matches: 9. Germline V gives CDR1 LNHDA, CDR2 SQIVND (reference sequence). The CDR3 sequence is CASSIGLGLAGEEQYF. In DNA form, the CDR3 reads TGTGCCAGTAGTATCGGGCTAGGACTAGCGGGAGAAGAGCAGTACTTC.

In this sample, this clonotype turned up a few times. The chain uses TRBV7-2 and TRBJ2-3, with 8 positions matching TRBD2. Germline V gene data show CDR1 as SGHTA and CDR2 as FQGNSA. CDR3 length: 17 residues. With V trimmed by 0 bases and J by 3 bases, 8 bases remained unmatched. The CDR3 DNA follows: TGTGCCAGCAGCTTAGCTCGTAGGAGCGGGAGAACAGATACGCAGTATTTT. Protein sequence: CASSLARRSGRTDTQYF.

The chain is built from TRBV24-1 and TRBJ2-3, with D unclear. CDR1 is KGHDR and CDR2 is SFDVKD in the germline V gene. CDR3 length: 13 amino acids. V lost 4 bases, J lost 5 bases, and 9 bases lay in between. The CDR3 loop reads CATSDRPGDTQYF. The CDR3 nucleotides read TGTGCCACCAGTGACCGACCTGGAGATACGCAGTATTTT.

This clonotype was recorded at least ten times. The chain couples TRBV24-1 to TRBJ1-5; 9 nucleotides align to TRBD1. Germline-derived CDR1 and CDR2 are KGHDR and SFDVKD. With V trimmed by 4 bases and J by 6 bases, 9 bases remained unmatched. CDR3 length: 16 amino acids. The CDR3 region has the DNA TGTGCCACCAGTGAGTTAGGGACAGGGTCAGCTCAGCCCCAGCATTTT. Amino acids: CATSELGTGSAQPQHF.

The rearrangement joins TRBV20-1 to TRBJ2-5; TRBD2 aligns across 8 bases. The CDR3 is 13 amino acids. Germline V CDR1 and CDR2: DFQATT, SNEGSKA (reference sequence). J lost 3 bases, V lost 3 bases, and 3 bases had no gene match. Here the CDR3 DNA reads TGCAGTGCTAGCGGGAGGGGGGAAGAGACCCAGTACTTC. Translating gives CSASGRGEETQYF.

This clonotype was counted at least ten times. This chain joins TRBV2 and TRBJ1-1, with D unclear. The germline V and J ends were trimmed by 2 bases and 5 bases, with 9 bases remaining between them. This CDR3 contains 13 residues. Germline CDR1 SNHLY, CDR2 FYNNEI. CDR3 in amino acids: CASSEQVATEAFF. The CDR3 DNA sequence: TGTGCCAGCAGTGAACAGGTGGCGACTGAAGCTTTCTTT.

The sample holds many counts of this clonotype. V and J are TRBV20-1 and TRBJ2-7; 8 bases are shared with TRBD1. Looked up from germline, CDR1 is DFQATT and CDR2 is SNEGSKA (reference sequence). Losses at the gene ends were 6 bases for V and 4 bases for J; bases not matched to a gene: 11. This CDR3 is built from 14 residues. CDR3 residues: CSASSKDRVYEQYF. The CDR3 coding sequence is TGCAGTGCCAGCAGCAAGGACAGGGTGTACGAGCAGTACTTC.

The chain employs TRBV6-4 and TRBJ1-4; D ambiguous. Per germline, CDR1 MRHNA and CDR2 SNTAGT. The CDR3 sequence is 16 residues long. V was trimmed by 0 bases and J by 8 bases, leaving 16 bases between them. The CDR3 DNA follows: TGTGCCAGCAGTGACTCCCCACTGCAAGGTCAGGAAAAACTGTTTTTT. Its translation: CASSDSPLQGQEKLFF.

The sample holds many counts of this clonotype. The CDR3 reads CASSYRGSRQPQHF. The CDR3 DNA reads TGTGCCAGCAGTTACAGGGGAAGCCGTCAGCCCCAGCATTTT. The chain links TRBV2 to TRBJ1-5; TRBD1 matches 7 bases. This CDR3 comprises 14 residues. The germline CDR1 and CDR2 sequences are SNHLY and FYNNEI. Trimming at V came to 5 bases and at J to 6 bases, leaving 7 bases not matched to a gene.

Ten or more counts support this clonotype. The gene calls are TRBV28 and TRBJ1-5; D possibly corresponds to TRBD1 (5 bases). The CDR3 is 15 amino acids. The germline V and J ends were trimmed by 6 bases and 2 bases, with 14 bases remaining between them. CDR1 and CDR2 (germline): MDHEN, SYDVKM. This CDR3 is CASSPGGTGNQPQHF. CDR3 DNA sequence: TGTGCCAGCAGCCCTGGGGGTACGGGCAATCAGCCCCAGCATTTT.

At least ten counts were recorded for this clonotype. The CDR3 DNA is TGTGCCAGCAGTTTAGCGGTGGTCGGCGAGCAGTACTTC. The encoded protein is CASSLAVVGEQYF. This chain links TRBV12-3 or TRBV12-4 with TRBJ2-7; no definite D call. The V end lost 0 bases, the J end lost 6 bases, and 9 bases lay between the germline ends. The CDR3 totals 13 residues.

In this sample, this clonotype turned up many times. This chain links TRBV7-2 with TRBJ2-7, with a possible D match to TRBD1 (6 bases). Deletions cut 1 base from V and 2 bases from J, with 12 bases between. This CDR3 comprises 15 residues. Germline assignment: CDR1 SGHTA and CDR2 FQGNSA. CDR3 nucleotide sequence: TGTGCCAGCAGCTTAGAGAACAGGGCACCCTACGAGCAGTACTTC. This encodes CASSLENRAPYEQYF.

In the case of this clonotype: One junction end disagrees with the germline gene, perhaps due to a read error. This chain uses TRBV28 with TRBJ2-5; 10 nucleotides align to TRBD1. CDR3 size: 11 residues. The germline CDR1 and CDR2 sequences are MDHEN and SYDVKM. Written as DNA, the CDR3 is TGTGCCAGCAGTCAGGGACAGGGGACGAACTTC. It translates to CASSQGQGTNF.

On this clonotype itself: A much larger clone is a single base away; this may be a read error. This sequence joins TRBV11-2 and TRBJ2-7; TRBD2 aligns across 9 bases. Germline-derived CDR1 and CDR2 are SGHAT and FQNNGV. J gave up 2 bases and V 0 bases, and 5 bases lay outside the gene matches. The CDR3 consists of 16 residues. The CDR3 spells CASSLEVASGAYEQYF. Here the CDR3 DNA reads TGTGCCAGCAGCTTAGAGGTGGCTAGCGGGGCCTACGAGCAGTACTTC.

This clonotype was found many times. The chain employs TRBV28 and TRBJ1-5, with a possible D match to TRBD1 (5 bases). V shed 5 bases and J shed 2 bases, with 10 bases lying between them. Germline lookup yields CDR1 MDHEN and CDR2 SYDVKM. This CDR3 contains 14 residues. The CDR3 loop is CASSQGVGNQPQHF. In DNA form, the CDR3 reads TGTGCCAGCAGTCAGGGAGTCGGCAATCAGCCCCAGCATTTT.

There are many counts of this clonotype. The chain is built from TRBV19 and TRBJ2-2; the D is unclear. There are 14 residues in the CDR3. CDR1 and CDR2 (germline): LNHDA, SQIVND (reference sequence). Trimming cost V 7 bases and J 0 bases, with 9 bases left between them. The CDR3 is CASKGGTNTGELFF. Here the CDR3 DNA reads TGTGCCAGTAAAGGCGGCACGAACACCGGGGAGCTGTTTTTT.

This chain's CDR3 is CASSPRPSDEQYF. The DNA for the CDR3 is TGCGCCAGCAGCCCCCGTCCAAGCGACGAGCAGTACTTC. The chain links TRBV5-1 to TRBJ2-7; unclear D gene. The CDR3 is 13 residues long. CDR1 and CDR2 (germline): SGHRS, YFSETQ. V shed 4 bases and J shed 5 bases, with 13 bases lying between them.